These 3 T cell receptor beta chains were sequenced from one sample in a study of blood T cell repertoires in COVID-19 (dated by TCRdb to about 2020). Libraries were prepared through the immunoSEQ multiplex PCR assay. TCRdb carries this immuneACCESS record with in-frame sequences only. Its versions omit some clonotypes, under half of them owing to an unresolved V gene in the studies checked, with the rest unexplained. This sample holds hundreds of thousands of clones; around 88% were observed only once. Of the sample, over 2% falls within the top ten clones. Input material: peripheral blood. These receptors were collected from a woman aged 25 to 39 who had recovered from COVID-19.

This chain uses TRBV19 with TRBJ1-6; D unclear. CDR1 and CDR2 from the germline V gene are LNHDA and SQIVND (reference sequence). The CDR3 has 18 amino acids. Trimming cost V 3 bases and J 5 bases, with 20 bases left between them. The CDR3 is CASSISLQHKINNSPLHF. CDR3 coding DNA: TGTGCCAGTAGTATTAGCCTACAACACAAAATCAATAATTCACCCCTCCACTTT.

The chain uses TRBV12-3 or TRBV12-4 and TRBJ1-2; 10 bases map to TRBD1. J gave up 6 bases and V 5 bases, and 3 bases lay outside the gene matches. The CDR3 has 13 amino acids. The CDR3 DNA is TGTGCCAGCAGTCCGACAGGGGGCAATGGCTACACCTTC. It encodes CASSPTGGNGYTF.

CDR3 in amino acids: CASSSPTTVEQYF. The CDR3 nucleotides are TGTGCCAGCAGCTCTCCAACGACAGTCGAGCAGTACTTC. The chain recombines TRBV11-2 with TRBJ2-7; perhaps TRBD1 as D (5 bases). The CDR3 runs to 13 residues. Germline lookup yields CDR1 SGHAT and CDR2 FQNNGV. V gave up 4 bases and J gave up 6 bases, with 13 bases separating them.